The 22 T cell receptor beta chains below all came from one sample that was sequenced in a study of OX40 agonist ivuxolimab in advanced cancers. Method: immunoSEQ multiplex PCR; TCRdb's copy keeps in-frame clones and lacks some. The table shows about 74,000 clones, with 80% to 85% occurring only once. The material sequenced was CD4+ or CD8+ T cells sorted from blood, taken in a trial of the OX40 agonist ivuxolimab. The origin of the receptors is an adult with an advanced solid tumor such as melanoma, head and neck, liver or kidney cancer.

The chain is built from TRBV15 and TRBJ2-7; 13 bases fit TRBD2. CDR3 length: 16 amino acids. Per germline, CDR1 LNHNV and CDR2 YYDKDF (reference sequence). After removal of 0 bases from V and 6 bases from J, the junction contained 5 bases not matched to a gene. CDR3 sequence reads: CATSRETSGRLGEQYF. The CDR3 nucleotides are TGTGCCACCAGCAGAGAGACTAGCGGGAGGCTTGGCGAGCAGTACTTC.

The J gene is TRBJ2-5, the V gene TRBV7-2; D ambiguous. V was pared by 1 base and J by 0 bases, with 15 bases between. Germline V CDR1 and CDR2: SGHTA, FQGNSA. This CDR3 has 17 amino acids. DNA for the CDR3: TGTGCCAGCAGCTTAGATATCATTTCATTGTACCAAGAGACCCAGTACTTC. Amino acids: CASSLDIISLYQETQYF. Full variable domain (rest looked up from reference TRBV7-2 and TRBJ2-5): GAGVSQSPSNKVTEKGKDVELRCDPISGHTALYWYRQSLGQGLEFLIYFQGNSAPDKSGLPSDRFSAERTGGSVSTLTIQRTQQEDSAVYLCASSLDIISLYQETQYFGPGTRLLVL.

V is TRBV15 and J is TRBJ2-4; no firm D call. Germline V gives CDR1 LNHNV, CDR2 YYDKDF (reference sequence). The CDR3 spans 15 residues. With 0 bases removed from V and 8 bases from J, the gap between germline ends came to 14 bases. The CDR3, as DNA: TGTGCCACCAGCAGAGACCCGGGCGATGGTCACATTCAGTACTTC. Translated: CATSRDPGDGHIQYF.

CDR3 DNA: TGCGCCAGCAGTCGGCTCGGCGGAGCCAACGTCCTGACTTTC. The encoded protein is CASSRLGGANVLTF. The rearrangement links TRBV4-1 to TRBJ2-6; D is unresolved. The CDR3 loop spans 14 amino acids. Trimming left V 6 bases short and J 7 bases short, with 13 bases between. Germline V gene lookup returns CDR1 MGHRA and CDR2 YSYEKL.

This sequence joins TRBV28 and TRBJ2-2, with 10 bases identical to TRBD1. The V gene end was trimmed by 5 bases and the J gene end by 2 bases; junction bases not matched to a gene: 5. The germline V gene encodes CDR1 MDHEN and CDR2 SYDVKM. This CDR3 has 16 amino acids. The CDR3 region is CASSHDRGPNTGELFF. The CDR3 DNA follows: TGTGCCAGCAGTCACGACAGGGGGCCTAACACCGGGGAGCTGTTTTTT.

The chain is built from TRBV5-6 and TRBJ1-3; D is undetermined. CDR3 length: 14 amino acids. CDR1 is SGHDT, CDR2 YYEEEE, per germline. V lost 5 bases to trimming and J lost 0 bases, with 9 bases between them. CDR3 DNA: TGTGCCAGCAGACTAGACACCTCTGGAAACACCATATATTTT. Amino acids: CASRLDTSGNTIYF.

The rearrangement joins TRBV7-9 to TRBJ1-4; tentatively, D is TRBD1 (5 bases). Germline V CDR1 and CDR2: SEHNR, FQNEAQ (reference sequence). V lost 5 bases to trimming and J lost 3 bases, with 16 bases between them. The CDR3 covers 16 residues. This chain's CDR3 is CASSARERDANEKLFF. The DNA of the CDR3 is TGTGCCAGCAGCGCGAGGGAGCGGGACGCTAATGAAAAACTGTTTTTT.

The chain links TRBV7-3 to TRBJ1-2; TRBD1 might be the D (6 bases). The V gene's germline CDR1 is SGHTA and CDR2 FQGTGA. The CDR3 has 14 amino acids. V was cut by 1 base and J by 4 bases, with 10 bases left in between. CDR3 protein: CASSLSPDSYGYTF. CDR3 coding DNA: TGTGCCAGCAGCTTAAGTCCGGACAGCTATGGCTACACCTTC.

The V call is TRBV6-5, the J call TRBJ2-3; 11 bases fit TRBD1. Germline CDR1 and CDR2: MNHEY and SVGAGI. The CDR3 sequence is 15 residues long. Losses at the gene ends were 6 bases for V and 3 bases for J; bases not matched to a gene: 5. In DNA, the CDR3 is TGTGCCAGCAGGGACGGGACAGGGGGTACAGATACGCAGTATTTT. It encodes CASRDGTGGTDTQYF.

This chain connects TRBV28 to TRBJ1-1, with D uncertain. The CDR3 length is 14 residues. The germline V and J ends were trimmed by 1 base and 2 bases, with 8 bases remaining between them. Germline lookup yields CDR1 MDHEN and CDR2 SYDVKM. DNA for the CDR3: TGTGCCAGCAGTTTATCGGGATTTAACACTGAAGCTTTCTTT. Translation gives CASSLSGFNTEAFF.

The chain joins TRBV7-3 to TRBJ2-3; TRBD2 agrees at 8 bases. The CDR3 loop spans 15 amino acids. Germline-derived CDR1 and CDR2 are SGHTA and FQGTGA. Trimming took 2 bases from V and 6 from J; bases not matched to a gene: 7. The CDR3: CASSLLAGGSDTQYF. CDR3 sequence (DNA): TGTGCCAGCAGCTTACTGGCGGGGGGATCGGATACGCAGTATTTT.

Points on this clone: At one end the junction does not follow the germline gene, possibly because of a read error. The CDR3 protein is CASREGQSFNEQFF. The DNA for the CDR3 is TGCGCCAGCAGGGAGGGACAGTCCTTCAATGAGCAGTTCTTC. The chain couples TRBV5-1 to TRBJ2-1, with D possibly TRBD1 on 7 matching bases. The CDR3 consists of 14 residues. Germline lookup yields CDR1 SGHRS and CDR2 YFSETQ.

J is TRBJ1-1 and V is TRBV7-2; no definite D call. V dropped 4 bases and J dropped 6 bases, with 6 bases sitting between them. Germline CDR1 SGHTA, CDR2 FQGNSA. CDR3 size: 11 residues. The CDR3 coding sequence is TGTGCCAGCAGCTCGCCCCCTGAAGCTTTCTTT. Amino acid sequence: CASSSPPEAFF. Supplemented by reference TRBV7-2 and TRBJ1-1, the full variable domain reads GAGVSQSPSNKVTEKGKDVELRCDPISGHTALYWYRQSLGQGLEFLIYFQGNSAPDKSGLPSDRFSAERTGGSVSTLTIQRTQQEDSAVYLCASSSPPEAFFGQGTRLTVV.

The rearrangement uses TRBV7-2 and TRBJ2-7; tentatively, D is TRBD2 (5 bases). CDR3 size: 13 residues. The V gene's germline CDR1 is SGHTA and CDR2 FQGNSA. Between the trimmed V and J ends, which lost 4 bases and 4 bases, there was a span of 11 bases. CDR3 loop: CASSSGGGYEQYF. The CDR3 DNA reads TGTGCCAGCAGCTCAGGAGGCGGTTACGAGCAGTACTTC.

This rearrangement joins TRBV9 to TRBJ1-1, with a tentative D call TRBD1 (6 bases). The CDR3 extends over 16 amino acids. Germline assignment: CDR1 SGDLS and CDR2 YYNGEE. V lost 2 bases and J 4 bases, leaving 18 bases between the germline ends. The CDR3 region has the DNA TGTGCCAGCAGCGTCGAGGGGTGGGGGCCCTTCACTGAAGCTTTCTTT. Encoded protein: CASSVEGWGPFTEAFF.

This sequence joins TRBV5-4 and TRBJ2-5, with no clear D. Trimming removed 4 bases from V and 1 base from J, with 8 bases in between. CDR3 length: 13 amino acids. Germline assignment: CDR1 SGHNT and CDR2 YYREEE (reference sequence). The CDR3 nucleotides are TGTGCCAGCAGCCGACGGTTCCAAGAGACCCAGTACTTC. It yields the protein CASSRRFQETQYF.

The chain combines TRBV7-2 with TRBJ2-2; D might be TRBD2 (6 bases). CDR3 length: 15 residues. Germline V gene lookup returns CDR1 SGHTA and CDR2 FQGNSA. Trimming took 6 bases from V and 1 from J, leaving 12 bases between them. Here the CDR3 reads CASRTGTVNTGELFF. Written as DNA, the CDR3 is TGTGCCAGCAGGACCGGGACTGTGAACACCGGGGAGCTGTTTTTT.

This clone was observed a single time. This chain links TRBV30 with TRBJ1-2; D is possibly TRBD1 (6 bases). In germline, CDR1 is GTSNPN, CDR2 SVGIG (reference sequence). This CDR3 is 11 amino acids long. V was shortened by 5 bases and J by 10 bases, with 14 bases between the two germline ends. In nucleotides, the CDR3 is TGTGCCTGGGCCCAGAGGGGGGCCTACACCTTC. Amino acids: CAWAQRGAYTF.

J is TRBJ1-2 and V is TRBV7-2; tentatively, D is TRBD1 (5 bases). Trimming shortened V by 3 bases and J by 0 bases, and 11 bases separated the two germline ends. The CDR3 covers 15 residues. From germline, CDR1 is SGHTA and CDR2 FQGNSA. CDR3 sequence (DNA): TGTGCCAGCAGCTTTAGGGGCCGTGCTAACTATGGCTACACCTTC. Amino acids: CASSFRGRANYGYTF.

About this clone itself: The germline gene is not matched at one end of the junction; a read error may be the cause. Different DNA sequences within this sample yield the same CDR3. The chain links TRBV28 to TRBJ1-1; D might be TRBD1 (5 bases). CDR3 length: 14 residues. CDR1 MDHEN and CDR2 SYDVKM come from the germline V gene. In DNA, the CDR3 is TGTGCCAGCAGTTCCTCAGGGTTGCTGACTGAGGCTTTCTTT. This encodes CASSSSGLLTEAFF.

The count of this clone is one. The gene calls are TRBV5-4 and TRBJ2-3; D not certain. This CDR3 has 13 amino acids. Between the trimmed V and J ends, which lost 4 bases and 2 bases, there was a span of 8 bases. Germline CDR1 and CDR2: SGHNT and YYREEE (reference sequence). CDR3 loop: CASSRQLTDTQYF. CDR3 nucleotide sequence: TGTGCCAGCAGCCGTCAGCTCACAGATACGCAGTATTTT.

This chain uses TRBV5-1 with TRBJ2-3, with 10 positions matching TRBD2. CDR1 SGHRS and CDR2 YFSETQ come from the germline V gene. The CDR3 runs 16 residues. The V gene end was trimmed by 6 bases and the J gene end by 6 bases; junction bases not matched to a gene: 13. CDR3 in DNA: TGCGCCAGCACGGCTAGCGGGAGCCTGCGTAGGGATACGCAGTATTTT. As protein: CASTASGSLRRDTQYF.